The 4 T cell receptor gamma chains listed next were all sequenced from one sample in a study of intestinal T cells in coeliac disease. LymphoTrack primers amplified TRG sequences from approximately 200 ng of biopsy DNA. TCRdb re-called the multiplex PCR reads with CATT. The data contain approximately 1,600 gamma-chain clones, about 56% of them singletons. For each case, the template was genomic DNA from ten roughly 5.3-µm formalin-fixed paraffin-embedded scrolls. The sequenced sample consisted of a duodenal biopsy. The source is a human donor with celiac disease.

Within the sample, this clone is large. V gene TRGV10 combines with J gene TRGJP1. TRGV10 is given ORF status, its function remaining uncertain. V trimming: 8 bases; J trimming: 0 bases; junction bases outside the gene matches: 10. CDR3 size: 16 residues. The CDR3 nucleotides are TGTGCTGCGTGGCCCCCTCTATATACCACTGGTTGGTTCAAGATATTT. It translates to CAAWPPLYTTGWFKIF.

The V gene is TRGV8, the J gene TRGJ1 or TRGJ2. Looked up from germline, CDR1 is VENAVY and CDR2 is YDSYNSRV. CDR3 length equals 14 residues. J was trimmed by 8 bases and V by 7 bases; bases with no gene match: 17. The CDR3 nucleotides are TGTGCCACCTGTAGCCAGTCTGTGTCGGATAAGAAACTCTTT. This sequence encodes CATCSQSVSDKKLF.

This clone was seen a few times. The gene calls are TRGV9 and TRGJ1 or TRGJ2. Germline CDR1 reads GITISATS; CDR2 reads ISYDGTV (reference sequence). The CDR3 has 13 residues. Trimming at V came to 0 bases and at J to 3 bases, leaving 2 bases not matched to a gene. Here the CDR3 reads CALWEVFYYKKLF. The DNA for the CDR3 is TGTGCCTTGTGGGAGGTGTTTTATTATAAGAAACTCTTT.

Worth noting for this clone: This sample also contains other DNA sequences that code for the same CDR3. The chain is built from TRGV4 and TRGJP1. From germline, CDR1 is EGSTGY and CDR2 YDSYTSSV. The trim removed 0 bases at V and 6 bases at J, leaving 7 bases unmatched. The CDR3 loop spans 15 amino acids. CDR3 amino acids: CATWDGKRAGWFKIF. CDR3 sequence (DNA): TGTGCCACCTGGGATGGGAAAAGGGCTGGTTGGTTCAAGATATTT.